Presented here are 10 T cell receptor beta chains from one specimen sequenced in a study of T cell responses to AZD1222 COVID-19 vaccine. The protocol was immunoSEQ multiplex PCR, while the TCRdb copy is restricted to in-frame clones and leaves out a portion. The table includes 65,000 to 95,000 clones, approximately 84% detected once. Sequences were derived from peripheral blood, sampled on day 0 of AZD1222 vaccination. These receptors originate from an adult in good health.

The chain recombines TRBV27 with TRBJ1-3; D uncertain. The CDR3 contains 13 residues. The germline V and J ends were trimmed by 3 bases and 4 bases, with 7 bases remaining between them. CDR1 MNHEY and CDR2 SMNVEV come from the germline V gene (reference sequence). The CDR3: CASSFDSGNTIYF. CDR3 nucleotide sequence: TGTGCCAGCAGTTTTGACTCGGGAAACACCATATATTTT.

This sequence joins TRBV6-5 and TRBJ2-7, with TRBD1 matching over 9 bases. Germline V gene sequence: CDR1 MNHEY, CDR2 SVGAGI. The CDR3 loop spans 15 amino acids. The V gene end was trimmed by 2 bases and the J gene end by 6 bases; junction bases not matched to a gene: 8. This CDR3 is CASSYPGTGFFEQYF. The CDR3 region has the DNA TGTGCCAGCAGTTACCCCGGGACAGGGTTTTTCGAGCAGTACTTC.

J is TRBJ2-7 and V is TRBV7-8; no definite D call. The CDR3 covers 13 residues. V gave up 5 bases and J gave up 3 bases, with 11 bases separating them. Germline V gene sequence: CDR1 SGHVS, CDR2 FQNEAQ. The CDR3 loop reads CASSLGSLYEQYF. In DNA form, the CDR3 reads TGTGCCAGCAGCCTGGGATCTCTCTACGAGCAGTACTTC.

The chain carries TRBV7-4 and TRBJ2-3, with 10 bases fitting TRBD2. Germline V gene data show CDR1 as SGHVT and CDR2 as SQSDAQ. The CDR3 totals 17 residues. V gave up 9 bases and J gave up 0 bases; unmatched junction bases: 12. The DNA for the CDR3 is TGTGCCAGAAGAGCGGGGGGGCGCTCCACTAGCACAGATACGCAGTATTTT. This gives the protein CARRAGGRSTSTDTQYF. Full variable domain (remainder filled in from reference TRBV7-4 and TRBJ2-3): GAGVSQSPRYKVAKRGRDVALRCDSISGHVTLYWYRQTLGQGSEVLTYSQSDAQRDKSGRPSGRFSAERPERSVSTLKIQRTEQGDSAVYLCARRAGGRSTSTDTQYFGPGTRLTVL.

In its sample, this clone was seen a few times. This chain joins TRBV9 and TRBJ2-7; 13 nucleotides agree with TRBD2. The CDR3 extends over 16 amino acids. Germline CDR1 SGDLS, CDR2 YYNGEE. V lost 3 bases and J lost 5; bases outside the gene matches: 8. CDR3 nucleotides: TGTGCCAGCAGCGCAAGAAGACTAGCGGGGGGTAACGAGCAGTACTTC. This gives the protein CASSARRLAGGNEQYF.

CDR3 protein: CASSQVSDNSPLHF. The CDR3 nucleotides are TGTGCCAGCAGCCAAGTTTCAGACAATTCACCCCTCCACTTT. The chain joins TRBV3-1 (or the pseudogene TRBV3-2) to TRBJ1-6; D is unclear. The length of the CDR3 is 14 residues. V lost 1 base and J lost 7, with 8 bases in between. Germline lookup yields CDR1 LGHDT and CDR2 YNNKEL (reference sequence).

This rearrangement joins TRBV27 to TRBJ2-3; D is uncertain. The germline CDR1 and CDR2 sequences are MNHEY and SMNVEV (reference sequence). Trimming shortened V by 5 bases and J by 5 bases, and 20 bases separated the two germline ends. There are 16 residues in the CDR3. The DNA for the CDR3 is TGTGCCAGCAGTGCCATAGAGGCTAGGTTTAGAGATACGCAGTATTTT. Its translation: CASSAIEARFRDTQYF.

The chain is built from TRBV9 and TRBJ1-5, with D possibly matching TRBD1 (5 bases). Germline loops: CDR1 SGDLS, CDR2 YYNGEE. The ends were cut back, 4 bases at V and 9 bases at J, with 14 bases in the middle. The length of the CDR3 is 13 residues. The chain's CDR3 is CASSPTGPGPQHF. DNA for the CDR3: TGTGCCAGCAGCCCTACAGGCCCGGGGCCCCAGCATTTT.

V usage is TRBV9 and J usage is TRBJ2-5; 7 bases align to TRBD2. In germline, CDR1 is SGDLS, CDR2 YYNGEE. There are 15 residues in the CDR3. The V segment lost 0 bases and the J segment 3 bases; nucleotides outside the gene matches: 5. The CDR3 is CASSVVPGGKETQYF. DNA of the CDR3: TGTGCCAGCAGCGTAGTTCCGGGGGGAAAAGAGACCCAGTACTTC.

The chain combines TRBV5-1 with TRBJ2-2, with D unresolved. Trimming pared 0 bases from V and 1 base from J, leaving 7 bases between. The CDR3 is made up of 15 amino acids. CDR1 SGHRS and CDR2 YFSETQ come from the germline V gene. The CDR3 here is CASSLGLLNTGELFF. As DNA, the CDR3 is TGCGCCAGCAGCTTGGGACTTCTGAACACCGGGGAGCTGTTTTTT.